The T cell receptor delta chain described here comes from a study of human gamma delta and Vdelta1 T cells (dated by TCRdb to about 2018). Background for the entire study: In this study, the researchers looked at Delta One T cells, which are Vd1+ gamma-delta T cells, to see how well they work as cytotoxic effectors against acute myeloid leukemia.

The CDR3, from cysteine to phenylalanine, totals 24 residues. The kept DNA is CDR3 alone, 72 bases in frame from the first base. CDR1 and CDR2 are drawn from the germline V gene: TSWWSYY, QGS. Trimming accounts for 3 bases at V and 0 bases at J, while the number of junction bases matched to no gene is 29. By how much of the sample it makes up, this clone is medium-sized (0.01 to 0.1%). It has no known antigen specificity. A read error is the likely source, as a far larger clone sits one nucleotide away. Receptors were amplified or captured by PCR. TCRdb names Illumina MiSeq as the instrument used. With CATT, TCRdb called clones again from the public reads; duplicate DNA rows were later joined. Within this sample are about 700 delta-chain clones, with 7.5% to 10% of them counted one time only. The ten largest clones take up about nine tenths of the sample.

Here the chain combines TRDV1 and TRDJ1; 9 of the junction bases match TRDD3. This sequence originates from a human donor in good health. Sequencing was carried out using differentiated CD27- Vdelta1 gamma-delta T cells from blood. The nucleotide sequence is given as TGTGCTCTTGGGGAGTCCCTCCCTCTTCCGAGCTACTGGGGGACTTACTCTTACACCGATAAACTCATCTTT. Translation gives CALGESLPLPSYWGTYSYTDKLIF.